The entry below describes one T cell receptor (beta chain). Its antigen is unknown. No quality values exist for individual bases; no much larger clone is one base distant. Libraries were built with PCR. The data were produced on an Illumina HiSeq 2500. TCR libraries were prepared with molecular barcoding, using unique molecular identifiers to normalize TCRbeta repertoire quantification. The public reads were reprocessed in TCRdb via fastp at Q25 and MiXCR, keeping in-frame beta chains. Duplicate CDR3 protein sequences are folded into a single record with the most common DNA and genes. The sample has 350,000 to 500,000 distinct CDR3 sequences on record, roughly 43% of them singletons. The top ten clonotypes cover 25% to 30% of the sample. The data were taken from a study of T-cell reconstitution after alpha-beta-depleted transplantation in children (dated by TCRdb to about 2016). About the investigation overall: Using TCR repertoire profiling, the study quantitatively followed how T-cell immune reconstitution unfolded in children after TCRalphabeta/CD19-depleted allogeneic hematopoietic cell transplantation. On the study overall, not on this receptor specifically: Over the following months the frequencies of hyperexpanded clones went down, and after one year T-cell counts and TCRbeta diversity were mostly credited to newly produced T cells. In some patients, high TCRbeta diversity at day 60 was attributed to recipient T cells and intrathymic progenitors that had survived conditioning. The apparently early alphabetaT-cell count recovery about two months after transplant was reportedly dependent on only several hundred rapidly expanded clones derived from non-depleted graft cells.

According to the study, the label for this sample's treatment or condition signals: allogeneic hematopoietic cell transplantation with graft depleted of TCRalphabeta T cells and CD19 B cells. The children who served as transplant recipients had been given grafts of TCRalphabeta/CD19-depleted allogeneic hematopoietic cells. This material consisted of PBMCs, taken before TCRalphabeta/CD19-depleted stem cell transplant. This sequence was found in a girl aged 2 to 9 with aplastic anemia, due to receive a stem cell transplant.

In nucleotide form, the sequence is TGTGCCACCAGCAGAGATCATGGGGAAGAGACCCAGTACTTC. Translated, this gives CATSRDHGEETQYF. The chain is made from TRBV15 and TRBJ2-5; there is no confident call for the D gene. According to the germline V gene (reference sequence), CDR1 reads LNHNV and CDR2 reads YYDKDF. V and J lose 0 bases and 3 bases, and a span of 8 bases separates them. The CDR3 numbers 14 residues from cysteine through phenylalanine. The sequence is cut down to CDR3 DNA, 42 bases in frame from base 1.